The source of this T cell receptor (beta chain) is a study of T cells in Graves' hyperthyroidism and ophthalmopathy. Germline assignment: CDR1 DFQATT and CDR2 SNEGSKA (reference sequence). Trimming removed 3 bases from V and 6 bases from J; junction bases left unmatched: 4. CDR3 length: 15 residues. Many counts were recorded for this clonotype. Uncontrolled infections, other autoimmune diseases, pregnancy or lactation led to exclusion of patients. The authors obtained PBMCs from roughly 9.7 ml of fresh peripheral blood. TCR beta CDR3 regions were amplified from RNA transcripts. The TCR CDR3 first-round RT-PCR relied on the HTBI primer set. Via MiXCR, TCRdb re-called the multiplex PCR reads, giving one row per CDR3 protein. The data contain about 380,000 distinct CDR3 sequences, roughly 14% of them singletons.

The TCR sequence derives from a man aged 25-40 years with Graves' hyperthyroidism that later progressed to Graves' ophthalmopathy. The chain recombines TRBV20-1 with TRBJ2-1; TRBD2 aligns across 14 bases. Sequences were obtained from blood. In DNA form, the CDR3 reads TGCAGTGCTAGTTCGACTAGCGGGGGGGCCAATGAGCAGTTCTTC. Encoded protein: CSASSTSGGANEQFF.